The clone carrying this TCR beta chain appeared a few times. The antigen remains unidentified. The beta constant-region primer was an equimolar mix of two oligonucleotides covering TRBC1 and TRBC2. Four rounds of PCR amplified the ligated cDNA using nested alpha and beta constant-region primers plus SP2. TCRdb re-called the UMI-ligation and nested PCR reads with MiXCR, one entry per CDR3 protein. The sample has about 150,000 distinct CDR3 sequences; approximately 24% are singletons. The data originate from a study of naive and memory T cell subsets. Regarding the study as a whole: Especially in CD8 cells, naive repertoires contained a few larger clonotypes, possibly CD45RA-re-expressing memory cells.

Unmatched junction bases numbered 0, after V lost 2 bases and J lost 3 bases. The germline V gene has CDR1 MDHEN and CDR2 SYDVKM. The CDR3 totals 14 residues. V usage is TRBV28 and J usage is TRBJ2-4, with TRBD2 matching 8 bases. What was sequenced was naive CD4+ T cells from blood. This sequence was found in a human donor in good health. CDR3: CASSLAGGKNIQYF. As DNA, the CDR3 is TGTGCCAGCAGTTTAGCGGGGGGCAAAAACATTCAGTACTTC.